The next 22 T cell receptor beta chains were all read from a single sample in a study of CD8 T cell repertoires and HIV-1 epitope variants. What these receptors recognize is not known. Generated by immunoSEQ multiplex PCR, the TCRdb table keeps only in-frame clones and is missing some. The table includes several thousand clones, roughly 65% detected once. The sample was cultured CD8+ T cells derived from PBMCs. These receptors all stem from a male donor with HIV.

The V call is TRBV18, the J call TRBJ1-5; no clear D gene. Germline values: CDR1 KGHSH, CDR2 LQKENI. The CDR3 has 13 residues. V lost 4 bases and J 3 bases, leaving 7 bases between the germline ends. CDR3 region: CASSRGSNQPQHF. In DNA, the CDR3 is TGTGCCAGCTCACGGGGTTCCAATCAGCCCCAGCATTTT.

Comment on this clone: Mismatch with germline at one junction end may stem from a read error. This chain uses TRBV5-1 with TRBJ2-3, with TRBD2 matching over 7 bases. This CDR3 region has 16 residues. Germline CDR1 is SGHRS and CDR2 is YFSETQ. For the CDR3, the DNA is TGCGCCAGCGGCTTAGGGGAGGGCCCTGGGGCAGATACGCAGTATTTT. This encodes CASGLGEGPGADTQYF.

This clone occurred once. The rearrangement joins TRBV6-5 to TRBJ1-5; no definite D call. V dropped 6 bases and J dropped 4 bases, with 10 bases sitting between them. The V gene's germline CDR1 is MNHEY and CDR2 SVGAGI. This CDR3 is 13 amino acids long. As DNA, the CDR3 is TGTGCCAGCAGCCCATGGGTGAATCAGCCCCAGCATTTT. Translated, it gives CASSPWVNQPQHF.

The sample holds a few counts of this clone. This chain connects TRBV18 to TRBJ1-1, with D hard to call. CDR3 length: 16 amino acids. The germline gives CDR1 KGHSH, CDR2 LQKENI. Trimming stripped 6 bases from V and 6 bases from J, with 23 bases between. The CDR3 here is CASSHPSVGGDPEAFF. The DNA for the CDR3 is TGTGCCAGCTCTCATCCCTCGGTCGGAGGCGATCCTGAAGCTTTCTTT.

The V gene is TRBV28, the J gene TRBJ1-4; D uncertain. Germline V lookup: CDR1 MDHEN, CDR2 SYDVKM. The V and J ends lost 7 bases and 10 bases respectively, with 13 bases between them. CDR3 length: 12 amino acids. As DNA, the CDR3 is TGTGCCAGCACCCCACCACGTGGAAAACTGTTTTTT. It codes for CASTPPRGKLFF.

The V call is TRBV11-2, the J call TRBJ2-7; no clear D. The CDR3 is 15 residues long. V lost 0 bases and J lost 2, with 11 bases in between. Germline V gene data show CDR1 as SGHAT and CDR2 as FQNNGV. Written as DNA, the CDR3 is TGTGCCAGCAGCTTAGAAGCCGGGCTCGCCTACGAGCAGTACTTC. It codes for CASSLEAGLAYEQYF.

The V call is TRBV30, the J call TRBJ1-2; a weak D match, TRBD1 (5 bases). In germline, CDR1 is GTSNPN, CDR2 SVGIG (reference sequence). The CDR3 consists of 14 residues. The V gene lost 2 bases and the J gene lost 7 bases, with 17 bases spanning the gap. The CDR3 spells CAWSPTGYGGGYTF. The CDR3 coding sequence is TGTGCCTGGAGTCCTACGGGTTATGGGGGTGGCTACACCTTC.

V gene TRBV7-8 combines with J gene TRBJ2-1, with 10 bases identical to TRBD2. Germline V gene sequence: CDR1 SGHVS, CDR2 FQNEAQ. V lost 4 bases to trimming and J lost 4 bases; unmatched junction nucleotides: 4. The CDR3 has 15 amino acids. The CDR3 spells CASSWLAGDYNEQFF. DNA for the CDR3: TGTGCCAGCAGCTGGCTAGCGGGGGATTACAATGAGCAGTTCTTC.

This clone was seen only once. The chain carries TRBV6-5 and TRBJ1-1, with 8 bases that match TRBD1. The CDR3 is 14 residues long. V trimming: 5 bases; J trimming: 4 bases; junction bases outside the gene matches: 6. Per germline, CDR1 MNHEY and CDR2 SVGAGI. This CDR3 is CASSKDRVPTEAFF. The CDR3 nucleotides are TGTGCCAGCAGTAAGGACAGGGTCCCCACTGAAGCTTTCTTT.

The J gene is TRBJ2-3, the V gene TRBV7-9; D is ambiguous. Trimming cost V 1 base and J 1 base, with 9 bases left between them. CDR1 and CDR2 (germline): SEHNR, FQNEAQ (reference sequence). The CDR3 is 15 residues long. In nucleotides, the CDR3 is TGTGCCAGCAGCTTAGTTGAGCAGCGCACAGATACGCAGTATTTT. It yields the protein CASSLVEQRTDTQYF.

The chain combines TRBV14 with TRBJ2-5; 8 bases are shared with TRBD1. Trimming at V came to 6 bases and at J to 0 bases, leaving 3 bases not matched to a gene. Germline loops: CDR1 SGHDN, CDR2 FVKESK. The CDR3 is 14 residues long. CDR3: CASRNRGYQETQYF. The DNA of the CDR3 is TGTGCCAGCAGGAACAGGGGGTACCAAGAGACCCAGTACTTC.

This chain joins TRBV6-6 and TRBJ1-2; D call uncertain. Trimming pared 0 bases from V and 8 bases from J, leaving 10 bases between. CDR1 and CDR2 from the germline V gene are MNHNY and SVGAGI (reference sequence). CDR3 size: 13 residues. CDR3 in DNA: TGTGCCAGCAGTTACTCGAGAGGTTCGGGCTACACCTTC. Residues: CASSYSRGSGYTF.

This clone came up a few times. The CDR3 protein is CASSLAGTGELFF. In DNA, the CDR3 is TGTGCCAGCAGCTTGGCCGGTACCGGGGAGCTGTTTTTT. The V gene is TRBV5-5, the J gene TRBJ2-2; D remains ambiguous. V lost 0 bases to trimming and J lost 5 bases, with 5 bases between them. This CDR3 has 13 amino acids. Germline assignment: CDR1 SGHKS and CDR2 YYEKEE (reference sequence).

This clone showed up just once. This sequence joins TRBV5-5 and TRBJ1-2; TRBD1 matches 10 bases. The CDR3 is made up of 12 amino acids. J was trimmed by 8 bases and V by 5 bases; bases with no gene match: 3. The V gene's germline CDR1 is SGHKS and CDR2 YYEKEE (reference sequence). The CDR3 DNA sequence: TGTGCCAGCAGTGGGACAGGGGAGGGCTACACCTTC. Encoded protein: CASSGTGEGYTF.

The J gene is TRBJ2-5, the V gene TRBV9; maybe TRBD1 (6 bases). Trimming left V 4 bases short and J 4 bases short, with 20 bases between. Germline assignment: CDR1 SGDLS and CDR2 YYNGEE. There are 16 residues in the CDR3. CDR3 sequence: CASSPGRTGLSETQYF. CDR3 in DNA: TGTGCCAGCAGCCCCGGCCGAACAGGGTTATCAGAGACCCAGTACTTC.

The gene calls are TRBV2 and TRBJ2-7; a possible D gene is TRBD2 (6 bases). Germline V CDR1 and CDR2: SNHLY, FYNNEI. This CDR3 region has 13 residues. V was cut by 7 bases and J by 3 bases, with 13 bases left in between. The CDR3 is CASKPTSSYEQYF. The CDR3 DNA reads as TGTGCCAGCAAGCCAACTAGCAGCTACGAGCAGTACTTC.

The chain employs TRBV5-6 and TRBJ1-2, with no clear D. Germline CDR1 SGHDT, CDR2 YYEEEE. This CDR3 has 14 residues. V was pared by 0 bases and J by 4 bases, with 10 bases between. The CDR3 region has the DNA TGTGCCAGCAGCTTGGTGGCAGCGGCCTATGGCTACACCTTC. This sequence encodes CASSLVAAAYGYTF.

The genes are TRBV6-5 and TRBJ2-7; possibly TRBD1 for D (6 bases). V shed 2 bases and J shed 6 bases, with 17 bases lying between them. The length of the CDR3 is 15 residues. Germline CDR1 is MNHEY and CDR2 is SVGAGI. In DNA form, the CDR3 reads TGTGCCAGCAGTTACACGCAACAGGGAAGTAGCGAGCAGTACTTC. It translates to CASSYTQQGSSEQYF.

The rearrangement joins TRBV11-2 to TRBJ2-6; D call uncertain. The CDR3 is 15 residues long. Trimming cost V 2 bases and J 3 bases, with 8 bases left between them. Germline CDR1 and CDR2: SGHAT and FQNNGV. CDR3: CASSLSGFGANVLTF. CDR3 nucleotide sequence: TGTGCCAGCAGCTTATCTGGGTTTGGGGCCAACGTCCTGACTTTC.

This chain links TRBV10-3 with TRBJ2-1, with D perhaps TRBD1 (5 bases). This CDR3 spans 13 amino acids. The ends were cut back, 5 bases at V and 5 bases at J, with 10 bases in the middle. Germline V lookup: CDR1 ENHRY, CDR2 SYGVKD. Written as DNA, the CDR3 is TGTGCCATCAGTCAAACAGGAGACAATGAGCAGTTCTTC. This sequence encodes CAISQTGDNEQFF.

This chain connects TRBV13 to TRBJ1-2, with 12 bases fitting TRBD1. The germline gives CDR1 PRHDT, CDR2 FYEKMQ (reference sequence). Trimming cost V 0 bases and J 8 bases; bases outside gene matches: 7. This CDR3 is 16 amino acids long. DNA of the CDR3: TGTGCCAGCAGCTTAGGCGGGGGACAGGGGGCGACGGGCTACACCTTC. It encodes CASSLGGGQGATGYTF.

The chain uses TRBV30 and TRBJ2-2, with D perhaps TRBD1 or TRBD2 (5 bases each). The germline V gene encodes CDR1 GTSNPN and CDR2 SVGIG (reference sequence). This CDR3 has 14 residues. Deletions cut 0 bases from V and 3 bases from J, with 8 bases between. CDR3 DNA: TGTGCCTGGAGTGTATTGGGGGACACCGGGGAGCTGTTTTTT. This sequence encodes CAWSVLGDTGELFF.